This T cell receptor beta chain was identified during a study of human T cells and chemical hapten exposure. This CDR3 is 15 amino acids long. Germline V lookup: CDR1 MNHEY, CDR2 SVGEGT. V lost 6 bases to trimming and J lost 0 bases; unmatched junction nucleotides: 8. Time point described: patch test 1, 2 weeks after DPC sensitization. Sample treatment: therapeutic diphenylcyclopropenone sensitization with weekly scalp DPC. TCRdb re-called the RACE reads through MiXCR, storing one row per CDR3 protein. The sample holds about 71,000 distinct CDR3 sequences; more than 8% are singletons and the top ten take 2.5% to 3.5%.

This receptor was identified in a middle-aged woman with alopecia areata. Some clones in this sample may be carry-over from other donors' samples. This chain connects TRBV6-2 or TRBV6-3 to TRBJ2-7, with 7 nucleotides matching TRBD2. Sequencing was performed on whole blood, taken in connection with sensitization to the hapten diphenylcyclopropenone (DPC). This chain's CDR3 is CASRRQGGSSYEQYF. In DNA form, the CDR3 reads TGTGCCAGCAGGCGGCAGGGCGGGAGCTCCTACGAGCAGTACTTC.